These 20 T cell receptor beta chains originate from one sample sequenced in a study of post-analysis software for immune sequencing data. General observations from the study: Patients showed TRBV5-6, TRBV5-1 and TRBV20-1 among several TRBV segments more frequent than in controls.

Tagging with unique molecular identifiers was a feature of the TCR beta cDNA libraries. TCRdb ran MiXCR on the PCR reads and lists one entry per CDR3 protein. The sample holds 350,000 to 450,000 distinct CDR3 sequences, roughly 30% seen once. Their specific antigens are unknown. Source material: blood. The receptors were sampled from a girl aged 5-17 years with multiple sclerosis.

This clonotype was counted at least ten times. The genes are TRBV12-3 or TRBV12-4 and TRBJ2-6, with 9 bases fitting TRBD1. The ends lost 6 bases at V and 0 bases at J; junction bases unmatched: 9. This CDR3 comprises 18 residues. This chain's CDR3 is CASRHGQGLSSGANVLTF. CDR3 bases: TGTGCCAGCAGGCACGGACAGGGGTTGAGCTCTGGGGCCAACGTCCTGACTTTC.

This clonotype turned up a few times. The V call is TRBV28, the J call TRBJ2-1, with 10 bases aligning to TRBD1. The CDR3 runs to 16 residues. The J segment lost 6 bases and the V segment lost 5 bases, leaving 10 bases of the junction unmatched. The germline V gene encodes CDR1 MDHEN and CDR2 SYDVKM. The CDR3 DNA reads as TGTGCCAGCAGTCCCCAACCCGGGACAGGGGTCAATGAGCAGTTCTTC. It translates to CASSPQPGTGVNEQFF.

The chain is built from TRBV11-2 and TRBJ2-7; no clear D. V gave up 0 bases and J gave up 0 bases, with 9 bases separating them. CDR1 SGHAT and CDR2 FQNNGV come from the germline V gene. The CDR3 has 15 residues. The DNA of the CDR3 is TGTGCCAGCAGCTTAGAGACGCTAAGCTCCTACGAGCAGTACTTC. It yields the protein CASSLETLSSYEQYF.

This clonotype was counted between two and nine times. The chain has TRBV7-2 and TRBJ2-3; D could derive from TRBD1 or TRBD2 (5 bases each). Trimming shortened V by 5 bases and J by 5 bases, and 17 bases separated the two germline ends. The length of the CDR3 is 15 residues. CDR1 and CDR2 (germline): SGHTA, FQGNSA. The CDR3 region is CASSPWGQRGDTQYF. The CDR3 coding sequence is TGTGCCAGCAGCCCGTGGGGCCAGAGGGGAGATACGCAGTATTTT. Full variable domain (rest looked up from reference TRBV7-2 and TRBJ2-3): GAGVSQSPSNKVTEKGKDVELRCDPISGHTALYWYRQSLGQGLEFLIYFQGNSAPDKSGLPSDRFSAERTGGSVSTLTIQRTQQEDSAVYLCASSPWGQRGDTQYFGPGTRLTVL.

This chain joins TRBV12-3 or TRBV12-4 and TRBJ1-1; 7 nucleotides align to TRBD1. The CDR3 is made up of 13 amino acids. Losses at the gene ends were 6 bases for V and 6 bases for J; bases not matched to a gene: 7. In DNA form, the CDR3 reads TGTGCCAGCAGCCCGGACAGGAGGGCTGAAGCTTTCTTT. This sequence encodes CASSPDRRAEAFF.

V and J are TRBV20-1 and TRBJ2-3; no clear D gene. V was trimmed by 1 base and J by 4 bases, leaving 27 bases between them. CDR1 DFQATT and CDR2 SNEGSKA come from the germline V gene (reference sequence). CDR3 length equals 19 residues. CDR3: CSARVEFGQANSGSDTQYF. CDR3 DNA sequence: TGCAGTGCTAGAGTTGAGTTCGGGCAGGCAAATTCTGGTTCAGATACGCAGTATTTT.

This clonotype appeared a few times. The V and J genes are TRBV12-3 or TRBV12-4 and TRBJ2-1, with D possibly being TRBD1 (8 bases). The CDR3 has 14 residues. The V end lost 3 bases, the J end lost 10 bases, and 16 bases lay between the germline ends. The CDR3 sequence is CASSFQTGGGEQFF. As DNA, the CDR3 is TGTGCCAGCAGTTTCCAAACAGGGGGGGGAGAGCAGTTCTTC.

CDR3 nucleotide sequence: TGCGCCAGCAGCCAAGAGGGATGGGGCGAGCAGTACTTC. Protein: CASSQEGWGEQYF. The rearrangement joins TRBV4-3 to TRBJ2-5; unclear D gene. Matching the DNA end better, TRBJ2-7 makes the J call doubtful. The CDR3 spans 13 residues. The germline CDR1 and CDR2 sequences are LGHNA and YSLEER.

To note about this clonotype: Since a much larger clone is just one base distant, this may be a read error. The chain is built from TRBV5-1 and TRBJ2-3; TRBD2 aligns across 9 bases. The CDR3 has 15 amino acids. J gave up 3 bases and V 4 bases, and 6 bases lay outside the gene matches. The V gene's germline CDR1 is SGHRS and CDR2 YFSETQ. The CDR3, as DNA: TGCGCCAGCAGCAATGGCGGGGGGGCGACAGATACGCAGTATTTT. This encodes CASSNGGGATDTQYF.

A few counts support this clonotype. J is TRBJ2-7 and V is TRBV27; 12 nucleotides match TRBD2. The V gene end was trimmed by 6 bases and the J gene end by 2 bases; junction bases not matched to a gene: 8. The CDR3 runs 16 residues. The germline gives CDR1 MNHEY, CDR2 SMNVEV (reference sequence). The CDR3 loop is CASSPQTSGGTYEQYF. The CDR3 DNA reads as TGTGCCAGCAGCCCCCAGACTAGCGGGGGAACCTACGAGCAGTACTTC.

The rearrangement joins TRBV4-1 to TRBJ2-7; TRBD2 matches 10 bases. Germline loops: CDR1 MGHRA, CDR2 YSYEKL. The ends lost 3 bases at V and 1 base at J; junction bases unmatched: 3. CDR3 size: 15 residues. CDR3 sequence: CASSQSGGESYEQYF. CDR3 nucleotide sequence: TGCGCCAGCAGCCAGAGCGGGGGGGAATCCTACGAGCAGTACTTC.

V is TRBV7-9 and J is TRBJ1-1; unclear D gene. The CDR3 extends over 15 amino acids. In germline, CDR1 is SEHNR, CDR2 FQNEAQ (reference sequence). V lost 1 base and J 7 bases, leaving 16 bases between the germline ends. Here the CDR3 DNA reads TGTGCCAGCAGCTTAGTTGGCTACGGTAGAGTTGAAGCTTTCTTT. Translated: CASSLVGYGRVEAFF.

The rearrangement links TRBV2 to TRBJ1-6; TRBD1 matches at 9 bases. The CDR3 loop spans 15 amino acids. The germline V gene has CDR1 SNHLY and CDR2 FYNNEI. Trimming took 6 bases from V and 10 from J; bases not matched to a gene: 10. The CDR3 nucleotides read TGTGCCAGCAGGGCAGACAGGGGGAGAGACTCACCCCTCCACTTT. Amino acid sequence: CASRADRGRDSPLHF. The whole variable domain, filled in from reference TRBV2 and TRBJ1-6, reads EPEVTQTPSHQVTQMGQEVILRCVPISNHLYFYWYRQILGQKVEFLVSFYNNEISEKSEIFDDQFSVERPDGSNFTLKIRSTKLEDSAMYFCASRADRGRDSPLHFGNGTRLTVT.

The rearrangement links TRBV7-9 to TRBJ2-1; the D gene is possibly TRBD1 (5 bases). Trimming left V 7 bases short and J 4 bases short, with 20 bases between. The CDR3 extends over 16 amino acids. CDR1 and CDR2 from the germline V gene are SEHNR and FQNEAQ (reference sequence). The CDR3 loop is CASMWGEISIYNEQFF. CDR3 bases: TGTGCCAGCATGTGGGGCGAGATATCTATATACAATGAGCAGTTCTTC.

This chain uses TRBV4-1 with TRBJ2-5; tentatively, D is TRBD2 (7 bases). The J call may be mistaken, given a closer DNA end match to TRBJ2-7. Per the germline V gene, CDR1 is MGHRA and CDR2 is YSYEKL. The CDR3 is 15 residues long. The CDR3 loop is CASSQVPGGGYEQYF. The CDR3 nucleotides read TGCGCCAGCAGCCAAGTGCCGGGGGGCGGGTACGAGCAGTACTTC.

In its sample, this clonotype was seen a few times. The chain employs TRBV5-5 and TRBJ2-1, with D unclear. The CDR3 is 16 amino acids. CDR1 is SGHKS and CDR2 is YYEKEE in the germline V gene (reference sequence). The V end was cut by 0 bases, the J end by 4 bases, with 14 bases between. CDR3 bases: TGTGCCAGCAGCTTGGGTTATAGATCTATATACAATGAGCAGTTCTTC. Residues: CASSLGYRSIYNEQFF.

V gene TRBV10-3 combines with J gene TRBJ2-1; perhaps TRBD1 as D (6 bases). Germline V gives CDR1 ENHRY, CDR2 SYGVKD. The CDR3 length is 16 residues. Trimming left V 6 bases short and J 6 bases short, with 21 bases between. The CDR3 reads CAISTPGHRKPNEQFF. The CDR3 DNA is TGTGCCATCAGCACCCCGGGACACCGAAAACCCAATGAGCAGTTCTTC.

The chain is built from TRBV7-2 and TRBJ2-3, with 8 bases identical to TRBD2. Looked up from germline, CDR1 is SGHTA and CDR2 is FQGNSA. The V and J ends lost 1 base and 3 bases, in that order; junction bases with no gene match: 6. CDR3 length equals 16 residues. CDR3 residues: CASSLVPGGLTDTQYF. CDR3 in DNA: TGTGCCAGCAGCTTAGTACCGGGGGGGTTGACAGATACGCAGTATTTT. Variable domain in full (rest from reference TRBV7-2 and TRBJ2-3): GAGVSQSPSNKVTEKGKDVELRCDPISGHTALYWYRQSLGQGLEFLIYFQGNSAPDKSGLPSDRFSAERTGGSVSTLTIQRTQQEDSAVYLCASSLVPGGLTDTQYFGPGTRLTVL.

This clonotype showed up just a few times. The chain recombines TRBV20-1 with TRBJ2-7; D is perhaps TRBD1 (6 bases). CDR1 is DFQATT, CDR2 SNEGSKA, per germline (reference sequence). The CDR3 is made up of 14 amino acids. V lost 3 bases to trimming and J lost 1 base, with 13 bases between them. The CDR3: CSARGPGVSYEQYF. The CDR3 DNA is TGCAGTGCTAGGGGGCCAGGGGTATCCTACGAGCAGTACTTC.

This clonotype was recorded many times. V is TRBV29-1 and J is TRBJ2-1; D call uncertain. CDR3 length equals 10 residues. Germline V gene lookup returns CDR1 SQVTM and CDR2 ANQGSEA. V shed 4 bases and J shed 5 bases, with 3 bases lying between them. The CDR3 DNA reads as TGCAGCGTTGGCCACAATGAGCAGTTCTTC. It is translated as CSVGHNEQFF.